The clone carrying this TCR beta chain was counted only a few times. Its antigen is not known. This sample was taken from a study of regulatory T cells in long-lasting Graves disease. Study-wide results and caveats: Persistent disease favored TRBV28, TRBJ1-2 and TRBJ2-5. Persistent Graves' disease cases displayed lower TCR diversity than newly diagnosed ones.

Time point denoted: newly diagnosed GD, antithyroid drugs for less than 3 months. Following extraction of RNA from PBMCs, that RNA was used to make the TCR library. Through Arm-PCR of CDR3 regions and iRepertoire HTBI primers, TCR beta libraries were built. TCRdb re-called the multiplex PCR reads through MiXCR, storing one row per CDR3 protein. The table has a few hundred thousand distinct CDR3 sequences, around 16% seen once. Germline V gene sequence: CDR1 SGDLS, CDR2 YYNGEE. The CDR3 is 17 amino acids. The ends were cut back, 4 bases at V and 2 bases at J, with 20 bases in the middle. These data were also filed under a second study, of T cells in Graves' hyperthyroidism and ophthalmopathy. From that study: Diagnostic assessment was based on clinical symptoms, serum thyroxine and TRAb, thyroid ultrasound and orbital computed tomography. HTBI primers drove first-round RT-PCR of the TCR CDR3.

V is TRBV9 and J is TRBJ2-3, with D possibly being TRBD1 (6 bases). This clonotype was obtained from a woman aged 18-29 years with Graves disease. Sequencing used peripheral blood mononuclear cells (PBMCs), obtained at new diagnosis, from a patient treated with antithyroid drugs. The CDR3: CASSNQRGSPVTDTQYF. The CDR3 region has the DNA TGTGCCAGCAGCAACCAGAGGGGGAGCCCCGTCACAGATACGCAGTATTTT.